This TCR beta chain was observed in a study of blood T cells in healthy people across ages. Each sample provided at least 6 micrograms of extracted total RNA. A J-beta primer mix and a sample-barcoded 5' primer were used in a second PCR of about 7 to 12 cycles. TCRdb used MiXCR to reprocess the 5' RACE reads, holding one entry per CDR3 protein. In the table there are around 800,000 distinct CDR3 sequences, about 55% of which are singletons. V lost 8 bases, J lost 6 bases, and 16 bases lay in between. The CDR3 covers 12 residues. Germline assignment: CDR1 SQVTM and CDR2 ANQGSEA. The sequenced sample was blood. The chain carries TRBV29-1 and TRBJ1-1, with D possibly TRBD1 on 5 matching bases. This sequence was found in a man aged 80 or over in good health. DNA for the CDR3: TGCAGCACCGGGACGGGAAACGCTGAAGCTTTCTTT. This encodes CSTGTGNAEAFF.